The source of this TCR beta chain is a study of blood T cell repertoires in COVID-19 (dated by TCRdb to the early 2020s). With respect to the entire study: Collaborator samples came from the United States, Italy and Spain and covered acute and convalescent phases of COVID-19. The material from the prospective study consisted of cDNA or gDNA derived from T cells, B-cell-depleted T cells, or PBMCs. The dataset comprised deeply sampled blood TCRbeta repertoires from subjects exposed to, actively infected with, or recovered from COVID-19. The repertoires were released in a freely available public database meant as a resource for research on the immune response to SARS-CoV-2. The samples were drawn from two sources: the first 160 participants of the ongoing ImmuneRACE study, and some 1,300 subjects contributed by 6 global collaborators. The sample metadata nearly always contained a de-identified subject ID, COVID-19 status, age in years and sex. Where available, HLA class I and class II types were obtained from metadata supplied by the sample provider rather than from assay-based typing.

TCRbeta CDR3 regions were amplified from genomic DNA by means of the immunoSEQ Assay, a bias-controlled multiplex PCR. In the source study's methods: The number of nucleated cells in each sample was estimated from the amplification of reference gene primers within the assay. To quantify the absolute abundance of each unique TCRbeta CDR3 rearrangement, sequence reads were collapsed and filtered. For each sample, productive Simpson clonality was calculated by taking the square root of Simpson's diversity index across productive rearrangements. The clones in this table, taken by TCRdb from immuneACCESS, are in-frame only. Not every clone is retained; where verified, under half of the shortfall comes from an unresolved V gene, and the cause of the rest is unknown. V, J and clone size were drawn from that table, and D and trimming were deduced from the DNA. The sample table records 140,000 or so clones; nearly 90% of these occur just once. The ten most abundant clones make up 1.5% to 2% of the sample.

On this clone: It lacks a known antigen. No base-level quality is on record; no much larger clone is a single base apart.

CDR1 SGHTA and CDR2 FQGNSA are derived from the germline V gene. Inclusive of the bounding cysteine and phenylalanine, the CDR3 is 16 residues long. Left in the record is the CDR3 DNA by itself, 48 bases read in frame from the first base. V is pruned by 1 base and J by 5 bases, leaving 4 bases of the junction without a gene match. Each collaborating institution followed its own protocols to collect whole blood in K2EDTA tubes. For TCRbeta analysis, collaborator samples were shipped as frozen whole blood, as isolated PBMCs, or as DNA extracted from either sample type. The paper as a whole reports these results and caveats: How much clinical and demographic metadata was included differed by source and by participant, and the metadata was provided uncurated.

Sequencing was carried out using peripheral blood. This sequence uses TRBV7-2 and TRBJ2-3, with 12 middle bases fitting TRBD2. The source is a man aged 65-85 years with acute or convalescent COVID-19. The nucleotide sequence reads as follows: TGTGCCAGCAGCTTAGTGCTACTAGCGGGGGGAGATACGCAGTATTTT. Its protein is CASSLVLLAGGDTQYF.